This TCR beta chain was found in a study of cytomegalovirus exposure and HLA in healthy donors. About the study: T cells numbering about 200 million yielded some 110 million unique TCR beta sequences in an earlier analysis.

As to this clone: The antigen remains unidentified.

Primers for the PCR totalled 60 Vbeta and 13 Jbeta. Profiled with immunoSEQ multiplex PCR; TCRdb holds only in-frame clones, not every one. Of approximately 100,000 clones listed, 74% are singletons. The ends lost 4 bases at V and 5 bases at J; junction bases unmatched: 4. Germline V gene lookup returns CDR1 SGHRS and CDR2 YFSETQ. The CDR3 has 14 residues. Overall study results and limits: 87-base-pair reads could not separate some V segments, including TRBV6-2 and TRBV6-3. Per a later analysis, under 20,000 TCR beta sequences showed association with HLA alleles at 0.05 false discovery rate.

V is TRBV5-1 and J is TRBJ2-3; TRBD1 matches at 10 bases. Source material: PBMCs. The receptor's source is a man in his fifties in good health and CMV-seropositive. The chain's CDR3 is CASSPTGGKDTQYF. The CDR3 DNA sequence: TGCGCCAGCAGCCCGACAGGGGGCAAAGATACGCAGTATTTT.